The next 13 T cell receptor beta chains were all read from a single sample in a study of blood T cell repertoires in COVID-19. Profiled with immunoSEQ multiplex PCR; TCRdb holds only in-frame clones, not every one. The sample lists over 50,000 clones, roughly 87% seen once, with about 9.4% in the top ten. The material sequenced was peripheral blood. Receptors originate from a human donor in a cohort sampled during active COVID-19.

Details on this clone: Relative to the germline gene, one junction end is altered; a read error may explain this. This rearrangement joins TRBV27 to TRBJ2-1, with TRBD2 matching 9 bases. The CDR3 is 16 amino acids. The V gene's germline CDR1 is MNHEY and CDR2 SMNVEV (reference sequence). CDR3 region: CASRLLAGASYNEQFF. The CDR3 DNA is TGTGCCAGCAGGTTATTAGCGGGAGCCTCCTACAATGAGCAGTTCTTC.

The chain joins TRBV30 to TRBJ1-2; TRBD1 matches at 8 bases. J gave up 11 bases and V 1 base, and 6 bases lay outside the gene matches. This CDR3 has 12 amino acids. CDR1 and CDR2 (germline): GTSNPN, SVGIG (reference sequence). DNA of the CDR3: TGTGCCTGGAGTGGGACAGGGATGGAATACACCTTC. Protein product: CAWSGTGMEYTF.

Here the CDR3 DNA reads TGTGCCTGGCAGGGTAGTAGCAATCAGCCCCAGCATTTT. Protein product: CAWQGSSNQPQHF. The chain recombines TRBV30 with TRBJ1-5; D is perhaps TRBD1 (5 bases). Germline lookup yields CDR1 GTSNPN and CDR2 SVGIG (reference sequence). Trimming removed 5 bases at V and 0 bases at J, with 8 bases between. The CDR3 covers 13 residues.

This clone was detected once. This chain connects TRBV20-1 to TRBJ2-1; 13 nucleotides line up with TRBD2. The V gene's germline CDR1 is DFQATT and CDR2 SNEGSKA (reference sequence). The CDR3 totals 15 residues. Trimming removed 3 bases from V and 10 bases from J; junction bases left unmatched: 9. As DNA, the CDR3 is TGCAGTGCTAGTTCCACTAGCGGGAGGGCCCGGGAGCAGTTCTTC. This sequence encodes CSASSTSGRAREQFF.

The chain combines TRBV10-1 with TRBJ2-7; TRBD2 might be the D (5 bases). V was shortened by 2 bases and J by 6 bases, with 11 bases between the two germline ends. From germline, CDR1 is WNHNN and CDR2 SYGVQD (reference sequence). This CDR3 is built from 13 residues. In nucleotides, the CDR3 is TGCGCCAGCAGTGAGAACGGACTGATCGAGCAGTACTTC. Protein sequence: CASSENGLIEQYF.

V gene TRBV29-1 combines with J gene TRBJ2-1; D remains unclear. Trimming left V 0 bases short and J 13 bases short, with 10 bases between. CDR3 length equals 11 residues. CDR1 and CDR2 from the germline V gene are SQVTM and ANQGSEA. The CDR3 region is CSVEDRRGQFF. The CDR3, as DNA: TGCAGCGTTGAAGATAGGCGCGGTCAGTTCTTC.

V and J are TRBV7-9 and TRBJ2-7; TRBD2 matches 7 bases. The ends lost 0 bases at V and 4 bases at J; junction bases unmatched: 6. The CDR3 contains 15 residues. CDR1 and CDR2 from the germline V gene are SEHNR and FQNEAQ (reference sequence). The CDR3, as DNA: TGTGCCAGCAGCTTAGCGGGAGGGCTAGGTTACGAGCAGTACTTC. Its translation: CASSLAGGLGYEQYF. The whole variable domain, remainder taken from reference TRBV7-9 and TRBJ2-7, is DTGVSQNPRHKITKRGQNVTFRCDPISEHNRLYWYRQTLGQGPEFLTYFQNEAQLEKSRLLSDRFSAERPKGSFSTLEIQRTEQGDSAMYLCASSLAGGLGYEQYFGPGTRLTVT.

V gene TRBV5-1 combines with J gene TRBJ2-7; 10 positions match TRBD1. Germline lookup yields CDR1 SGHRS and CDR2 YFSETQ. CDR3 length: 14 residues. V lost 4 bases to trimming and J lost 2 bases; unmatched junction nucleotides: 3. This chain's CDR3 is CASSPTGGTYEQYF. The CDR3 DNA reads as TGCGCCAGCAGCCCGACAGGGGGCACCTACGAGCAGTACTTC.

The chain couples TRBV19 to TRBJ2-3, with D tentatively TRBD1 (6 bases). This CDR3 is built from 17 residues. The germline V and J ends were trimmed by 5 bases and 2 bases, with 20 bases remaining between them. CDR1 LNHDA and CDR2 SQIVND come from the germline V gene (reference sequence). CDR3 nucleotide sequence: TGTGCCAGTAGTCCAGGGGCCCTTCTCTCCCTCACAGATACGCAGTATTTT. As protein: CASSPGALLSLTDTQYF.

The V call is TRBV18, the J call TRBJ1-5; 11 bases match TRBD1. The CDR3 loop spans 15 amino acids. Germline CDR1 KGHSH, CDR2 LQKENI. The trim removed 0 bases at V and 5 bases at J, leaving 0 bases unmatched. The CDR3 DNA sequence: TGTGCCAGCTCACCACCGGACAGGGGGCATCAGCCCCAGCATTTT. It yields the protein CASSPPDRGHQPQHF.

This chain links TRBV6-2 or TRBV6-3 with TRBJ2-2; D is perhaps TRBD2 (5 bases). Germline V gene data show CDR1 as MNHEY and CDR2 as SVGEGT. This CDR3 has 16 amino acids. Trimming removed 0 bases at V and 1 base at J, with 9 bases between. CDR3 residues: CASSYSAGMNTGELFF. The DNA of the CDR3 is TGTGCCAGCAGTTACTCGGCCGGGATGAACACCGGGGAGCTGTTTTTT.

This chain uses TRBV4-1 with TRBJ1-1; 8 bases agree with TRBD1. The V and J ends lost 4 bases and 2 bases, in that order; junction bases with no gene match: 9. Germline-derived CDR1 and CDR2 are MGHRA and YSYEKL. The CDR3 covers 16 residues. In DNA form, the CDR3 reads TGCGCCAGCAGCCGGTACGACAGGGGAATTAACACTGAAGCTTTCTTT. Its protein product is CASSRYDRGINTEAFF.

In its sample, this clone was seen once. The chain employs TRBV5-1 and TRBJ1-4; 9 nucleotides agree with TRBD1. Germline values: CDR1 SGHRS, CDR2 YFSETQ. Trimming at V came to 4 bases and at J to 4 bases, leaving 2 bases not matched to a gene. The CDR3 runs to 14 residues. The CDR3 coding sequence is TGCGCCAGCAGCCGGGACAGGGATAATGAAAAACTGTTTTTT. This translates into CASSRDRDNEKLFF.